This T cell receptor beta chain was sequenced during a study of blood T cell repertoires in COVID-19 (dated by TCRdb to about 2020). As for the study more broadly: The collaborator samples originated in the United States, Italy and Spain and spanned the acute and convalescent phases of COVID-19. A de-identified subject ID, COVID-19 status, age in years and sex were almost always included in the sample metadata. The material from the prospective study consisted of cDNA or gDNA derived from T cells, B-cell-depleted T cells, or PBMCs. Subjects who had been exposed to COVID-19, were actively infected with it, or had recovered from it provided the deeply sampled blood TCRbeta repertoires that made up the dataset. Where available, HLA class I and class II types were obtained from metadata supplied by the sample provider rather than from assay-based typing. The samples were drawn from two sources: the first 160 participants of the ongoing ImmuneRACE study, and fewer than 1,500 subjects contributed by 6 global collaborators. A freely available public database, intended as a resource for researchers studying the immune response to SARS-CoV-2, is where the repertoires were released. Points the paper makes about the study in general: The quantity of clinical and demographic metadata differed by source and by participant and was supplied without curation.

In the case of this clone: Its cognate antigen has yet to be identified. No much larger clone is present one base from it, and per-base qualities are unavailable.

The immunoSEQ Assay, a bias-controlled multiplex PCR, was used to amplify TCRbeta CDR3 regions from genomic DNA. In the source study's methods: The number of nucleated cells in each sample was estimated from the amplification of reference gene primers within the assay. To quantify the absolute abundance of each unique TCRbeta CDR3 rearrangement, sequence reads were collapsed and filtered. For each sample, productive Simpson clonality was calculated as the square root of Simpson's diversity index across productive rearrangements. The table was pulled from immuneACCESS by TCRdb, which kept in-frame rearrangements only. Such tables lose some clones; where checked, under half of the loss comes from unresolved V genes, and the rest has no known cause. V and J calls and clone size come straight from that table; D and trimming were deduced from the DNA. This sample lists 90,000 to 130,000 clones; roughly 87% were detected once. The ten largest clones add up to approximately 4.8% of the sample.

Whole blood was collected in K2EDTA tubes by collaborating institutions according to the institutions' own protocols. For TCRbeta analysis, collaborators shipped samples as frozen whole blood, isolated PBMCs, or DNA extracted from either of those sample types. The CDR3 holds 12 amino acids from the cysteine to the phenylalanine. The retained sequence is limited to the CDR3, 36 bases, with the frame set at the first base. In the germline V gene, CDR1 corresponds to SGHTA and CDR2 to FQGNSA. Germline trimming: 5 bases from V, 6 bases from J; junction bases outside gene matches: 4. This chain joins TRBV7-2 to TRBJ2-7, and TRBD2 aligns with 7 junction nucleotides. The TCR was taken from a human donor in a cohort sampled during active COVID-19. The material sequenced was peripheral blood. The CDR3: CASSLWGGEQYF. The bases read TGTGCCAGCAGCCTCTGGGGGGGCGAGCAGTACTTC. Full variable domain (CDR3 extended with the reference TRBV7-2 and TRBJ2-7 proteins): GAGVSQSPSNKVTEKGKDVELRCDPISGHTALYWYRQSLGQGLEFLIYFQGNSAPDKSGLPSDRFSAERTGGSVSTLTIQRTQQEDSAVYLCASSLWGGEQYFGPGTRLTVT.